The entry below gives a single T cell receptor beta chain sequence along with its context. This entry is derived from a study of blood T cell repertoires in COVID-19. Study overall: COVID-19 samples, acute and convalescent, were from the United States, Italy and Spain. Sources were T cells, B-cell-depleted T cells, or PBMCs; the material itself was cDNA or gDNA.

Methods used by the authors: Reference gene primer amplification yielded estimated nucleated cell counts. Some clones are missing from TCRdb's copy, which holds only in-frame ones; the method was immunoSEQ multiplex PCR. The D gene and trimming were derived from the DNA, and the V and J assignments and clone size from that table. The data hold 25,000 or so clones, with approximately 94% observed a single time. The clonotype originates from a human donor with active COVID-19. The donor label of this sample is uncertain. Sequencing was carried out using peripheral blood.

The CDR3 here is CATSDRPGLSPGELFF. The CDR3 nucleotides read TGTGCCACCAGTGATCGCCCGGGACTCTCGCCCGGGGAGCTGTTTTTT. This sequence joins TRBV24-1 and TRBJ2-2; the D gene is possibly TRBD2 (6 bases). The V end lost 3 bases, the J end lost 6 bases, and 16 bases lay between the germline ends. The CDR3 contains 16 residues. The germline CDR1 and CDR2 sequences are KGHDR and SFDVKD.